This is a list of T cell receptor beta chains from one sample in a study of cytomegalovirus exposure and HLA in healthy donors. The assay was immunoSEQ multiplex PCR, and TCRdb's table has in-frame clones only and misses some. Of fewer than 250,000 clones detected, about 88% appear once; the ten largest clones hold approximately 1.9%. Material: PBMCs. The receptor set was obtained from a woman aged 18-35 years in good health and CMV-seronegative. The CDR3 runs from the conserved cysteine through the conserved F or W. Fields, in order: J gene, D gene, V gene, clone size, CDR3 protein. A D gene is named only where the DNA matches it firmly. Clone size, where shown, is once, few, many, or a class for clones that have expanded.

j_call: TRBJ2-3; d_call: TRBD2; v_call: TRBV5-1; clone_size: -; cdr3_aa: CASSSEGLAGGLLLDTQYF
j_call: TRBJ2-7; d_call: TRBD2; v_call: TRBV11-3; clone_size: -; cdr3_aa: CASSLAPAGRVEQYF
j_call: TRBJ2-7; d_call: -; v_call: TRBV30; clone_size: -; cdr3_aa: CAWSSGVGSYEQYF
j_call: TRBJ2-7; d_call: TRBD1; v_call: TRBV19; clone_size: -; cdr3_aa: CASSTITGGQQYF
j_call: TRBJ1-2; d_call: -; v_call: TRBV27; clone_size: -; cdr3_aa: CASSFQGNYGYTF
j_call: TRBJ1-1; d_call: -; v_call: TRBV19; clone_size: -; cdr3_aa: CASSPQGGTEAFF
j_call: TRBJ2-3; d_call: TRBD2; v_call: TRBV7-9; clone_size: -; cdr3_aa: CASSALKGAGEGADTQYF
j_call: TRBJ1-2; d_call: -; v_call: TRBV6-1; clone_size: few; cdr3_aa: CASSVRAGSGYTF
j_call: TRBJ2-7; d_call: -; v_call: TRBV10-3; clone_size: -; cdr3_aa: CAISESKQSSEPPTQYF
j_call: TRBJ1-4; d_call: -; v_call: TRBV6-5; clone_size: few; cdr3_aa: CASSMGGVRGLFF
j_call: TRBJ2-1; d_call: TRBD2; v_call: TRBV11-3; clone_size: few; cdr3_aa: CASSSRLAGGSNEQFF
j_call: TRBJ1-5; d_call: -; v_call: TRBV27; clone_size: once; cdr3_aa: CASSPLGAHGDQPQHF
j_call: TRBJ1-1; d_call: -; v_call: TRBV21-1; clone_size: -; cdr3_aa: CASNCSPGDTEAFF
j_call: TRBJ2-2; d_call: TRBD1; v_call: TRBV7-9; clone_size: -; cdr3_aa: CASRDRGGTGELFF
j_call: TRBJ2-1; d_call: TRBD1; v_call: TRBV19; clone_size: -; cdr3_aa: CASRRGQGFSFLNEQFF
j_call: TRBJ1-1; d_call: -; v_call: TRBV5-6; clone_size: -; cdr3_aa: CASSPQGGYTEAFF
j_call: TRBJ1-5; d_call: -; v_call: TRBV19; clone_size: -; cdr3_aa: CASSGGTYSNQPQHF
j_call: TRBJ1-2; d_call: -; v_call: TRBV7-9; clone_size: -; cdr3_aa: CASSLAWGRTYGYTF
j_call: TRBJ2-7; d_call: TRBD1; v_call: TRBV7-2; clone_size: -; cdr3_aa: CASSLYRGDEQYF
j_call: TRBJ1-1; d_call: -; v_call: TRBV30; clone_size: once; cdr3_aa: CAGENTEAFF
j_call: TRBJ2-4; d_call: TRBD1; v_call: TRBV28; clone_size: -; cdr3_aa: CASSSPGQGNIQYF
j_call: TRBJ1-4; d_call: TRBD1; v_call: TRBV19; clone_size: -; cdr3_aa: CASSDRGRVEKLFF
j_call: TRBJ1-1; d_call: -; v_call: TRBV30; clone_size: once; cdr3_aa: CAWSRDTLTEAFF
j_call: TRBJ1-6; d_call: TRBD1; v_call: TRBV6-5; clone_size: -; cdr3_aa: CASSYSAQGDSPLHF
j_call: TRBJ2-7; d_call: TRBD1; v_call: TRBV6-1; clone_size: -; cdr3_aa: CASSERGQGLAYEQYF
j_call: TRBJ2-6; d_call: -; v_call: TRBV7-9; clone_size: -; cdr3_aa: CASSLHLRVPGANVLTF
j_call: TRBJ2-7; d_call: TRBD2; v_call: TRBV5-5; clone_size: -; cdr3_aa: CASSLGLAGGPSYEQYF
j_call: TRBJ2-5; d_call: -; v_call: TRBV5-1; clone_size: -; cdr3_aa: CASSLASGRGETQYF
j_call: TRBJ2-3; d_call: TRBD2; v_call: TRBV4-2; clone_size: -; cdr3_aa: CASRGTSGTEPSTDTQYF
j_call: TRBJ2-7; d_call: -; v_call: TRBV6-1; clone_size: -; cdr3_aa: CASSENSNYEQYF
j_call: TRBJ2-7; d_call: TRBD1; v_call: TRBV5-1; clone_size: few; cdr3_aa: CASSLGQGPYEQYF
j_call: TRBJ1-2; d_call: -; v_call: TRBV5-6; clone_size: -; cdr3_aa: CASSLLFSGQQTNYGYTF
j_call: TRBJ1-2; d_call: TRBD1; v_call: TRBV2; clone_size: -; cdr3_aa: CASTDRALYGYTF
j_call: TRBJ2-5; d_call: TRBD2; v_call: TRBV7-9; clone_size: once; cdr3_aa: CASSSYSGEETQYF
j_call: TRBJ2-1; d_call: TRBD1; v_call: TRBV27; clone_size: -; cdr3_aa: CATLTGDGNEQFF
j_call: TRBJ2-5; d_call: TRBD2; v_call: TRBV7-3; clone_size: -; cdr3_aa: CASSKVAGGGQETQYF
j_call: TRBJ2-7; d_call: TRBD2; v_call: TRBV7-9; clone_size: -; cdr3_aa: CASSLGLAGERYEQYF
j_call: TRBJ1-2; d_call: -; v_call: TRBV20-1; clone_size: -; cdr3_aa: CSVWRGGYTF
j_call: TRBJ2-2; d_call: TRBD1; v_call: TRBV10-2; clone_size: once; cdr3_aa: CASTTGQGAGELFF
j_call: TRBJ1-1; d_call: TRBD1; v_call: TRBV20-1; clone_size: -; cdr3_aa: CSARRTGEAFF
j_call: TRBJ1-2; d_call: TRBD1; v_call: TRBV6-5; clone_size: -; cdr3_aa: CASSPLTGNYGYTF
j_call: TRBJ1-6; d_call: TRBD1; v_call: TRBV30; clone_size: -; cdr3_aa: CAWTGTGDSPLHF
j_call: TRBJ2-3; d_call: TRBD2; v_call: TRBV5-1; clone_size: -; cdr3_aa: CASSWTGTSGGLSTDTQYF
j_call: TRBJ1-1; d_call: TRBD1; v_call: TRBV6-1; clone_size: -; cdr3_aa: CASSELLSDRAEAFF
j_call: TRBJ1-5; d_call: -; v_call: TRBV6-1; clone_size: -; cdr3_aa: CASSEAMRAQHF
j_call: TRBJ1-2; d_call: -; v_call: TRBV28; clone_size: -; cdr3_aa: CASRDPGVYGYTF
j_call: TRBJ1-1; d_call: TRBD1; v_call: TRBV28; clone_size: once; cdr3_aa: CAGAGGRGNTEAFF
j_call: TRBJ1-5; d_call: TRBD1; v_call: TRBV30; clone_size: once; cdr3_aa: CAWKTGGQPQHF
j_call: TRBJ2-7; d_call: -; v_call: TRBV6-5; clone_size: -; cdr3_aa: CASSSGDYEQYF
j_call: TRBJ2-4; d_call: TRBD2; v_call: TRBV7-6; clone_size: -; cdr3_aa: CASSLQLAGGAENIQYF
j_call: TRBJ2-1; d_call: TRBD2; v_call: TRBV6-1; clone_size: once; cdr3_aa: CASSETSGGPNEQFF